These T cell receptor beta chains were read from a single sample in a study of post-analysis software for immune sequencing data. One entry per CDR3 protein, called by TCRdb with MiXCR from the PCR reads. Among 600,000 to 700,000 distinct CDR3 sequences listed, approximately 59% were seen once. Sequenced sample: blood. These receptors were taken from a girl aged 2 to 9 with multiple sclerosis. The CDR3 runs from the conserved cysteine through the conserved F or W. The D gene is left open where the match is weak. Expanded clones are given a class, and other clones once, few, many or no size at all.

cdr3_nt	cdr3_aa	v_call	j_call	clone_size	d_call	cdr3_length
TGTGCCAGCAGCGTAGAACTAGCGGGAAACAATGAGCAGTTCTTC	CASSVELAGNNEQFF	TRBV9	TRBJ2-1	.	TRBD2	15
TGCAGTGCTAGAGCGTCCAGCGGGAGTTCCCACGAGCAGTACTTC	CSARASSGSSHEQYF	TRBV20-1	TRBJ2-7	once	TRBD2	15
TGTGCCAGCAGCCAAGAGAATAGCGGAAGCTCTAGCACAGATACGCAGTATTTT	CASSQENSGSSSTDTQYF	TRBV4-2	TRBJ2-3	.	.	18
TGTGCCAGCAGTTTAAAAGGGAGGGCGAACACTGAAGCTTTCTTT	CASSLKGRANTEAFF	TRBV27	TRBJ1-1	once	.	15
TGTGCCAGCAGCCAGGGGTTCCTCACCTTC	CASSQGFLTF	TRBV5-8	TRBJ1-2	.	.	10
TGTGCCAGCAGTTTATCCCACAGGGAGGATGGCTACACCTTC	CASSLSHREDGYTF	TRBV12-3/TRBV12-4	TRBJ1-2	.	.	14
TGTGCCACCAGCGGAGGTTGGGGGACCTACGAGCAGTACTTC	CATSGGWGTYEQYF	TRBV15	TRBJ2-7	.	.	14
TGCAGCGTTGAGGGCGGAAGCGGATCAGATACGCAGTATTTT	CSVEGGSGSDTQYF	TRBV29-1	TRBJ2-3	.	.	14
TGTGCCAGCAGCTTAGGGGCCCCCCGGGAGGGCCTCTACGAGCAGTACTTC	CASSLGAPREGLYEQYF	TRBV7-8	TRBJ2-7	.	TRBD2	17
TGTGCCAGCAGCCAAGATTCGGCAGGATATGGCTACACCTTC	CASSQDSAGYGYTF	TRBV3-1	TRBJ1-2	.	.	14
TGTGCCAGCAGCGCCCCGGGACTAGCGGAGCTCAATGAGCAGTTCTTC	CASSAPGLAELNEQFF	TRBV11-2	TRBJ2-1	few	TRBD2	16
TGTGCCAGCAGTTTAGCGCGACAGGGGAACACTGAAGCTTTCTTT	CASSLARQGNTEAFF	TRBV12-3/TRBV12-4	TRBJ1-1	.	TRBD1	15
TGTGCCACCAGCAGGGCGGGGCTAGCGGGGGGGACTGAGCAGTTCTTC	CATSRAGLAGGTEQFF	TRBV15	TRBJ2-1	.	TRBD2	16
TGCGCCAGCAGTCTGTTAGAAATGAACACTGAAGCTTTCTTT	CASSLLEMNTEAFF	TRBV5-1	TRBJ1-1	once	.	14
TGTGCCAGCAGCTTAGCGCGGGGGGACGGCAATGAGCAGTTCTTC	CASSLARGDGNEQFF	TRBV7-9	TRBJ2-1	.	TRBD2	15
TGTGCCAGCAGTTACCCTGCCCTAAATGAGCAGTTCTTC	CASSYPALNEQFF	TRBV6-6	TRBJ2-1	.	.	13
TGTGCCAGCAGTTTCACGGCGGACTTTTACAATGAGCAGTTCTTC	CASSFTADFYNEQFF	TRBV11-2	TRBJ2-1	.	.	15
TGTGCCAGCAGCCCGACAGGGGGCATTCAAGACGAGCAGTACTTC	CASSPTGGIQDEQYF	TRBV7-9	TRBJ2-7	few	TRBD1	15
TGCGCCAGCAGCTTGGTGGCTAGCGGGAGCAGGTACGAGCAGTACTTC	CASSLVASGSRYEQYF	TRBV5-1	TRBJ2-7	.	TRBD2	16
TGCGCCAGCAGCCAAGGAATTTTGCGGGACTCCTACAATGAGCAGTTCTTC	CASSQGILRDSYNEQFF	TRBV4-1	TRBJ2-1	.	.	17
TGTGCCAGCAGAATCGACAGAAACGGAGAGACCCAGTACTTC	CASRIDRNGETQYF	TRBV6-5	TRBJ2-5	few	.	14
TGCAGCGTAAGCCGGGACGGCACTAGCACAGATACGCAGTATTTT	CSVSRDGTSTDTQYF	TRBV29-1	TRBJ2-3	.	.	15
TGCAGCGTTAAAAATCGGGACAGGGGGAAAAATGAGCAGTTCTTC	CSVKNRDRGKNEQFF	TRBV29-1	TRBJ2-1	few	TRBD1	15
TGTGCCAGCAGCCCGACAGGGCCCTCTGGAAACACCATATATTTT	CASSPTGPSGNTIYF	TRBV5-5	TRBJ1-3	.	TRBD1	15
TGCAGTGCCCAGGCAGGGATAAATCAGCCCCAGCATTTT	CSAQAGINQPQHF	TRBV20-1	TRBJ1-5	.	.	13
TGTGCCAGCAGCCCTAGCGGGACAGGCAATCAGCCCCAGCATTTT	CASSPSGTGNQPQHF	TRBV7-2	TRBJ1-5	.	TRBD1	15
TGTGCCATCAGCTCCGGACAGCAACGTGGCTACACCTTC	CAISSGQQRGYTF	TRBV10-3	TRBJ1-2	few	.	13
TGTGCCATCCGAATCAGGGACGGCTACACCTTC	CAIRIRDGYTF	TRBV10-3	TRBJ1-2	few	.	11
TGTGCCAGCAGCTTAGCTATGACCACCTGGGCCCTCCACTTT	CASSLAMTTWALHF	TRBV7-2	TRBJ1-6	.	.	14
TGCAGTGCTATACTTCTAGATACGCAGTATTTT	CSAILLDTQYF	TRBV20-1	TRBJ2-3	few	.	11
TGCGCCAGCAGCCAAGAGGCTAGCGGGGTTATGTCGTCTGAGCAGTTCTTC	CASSQEASGVMSSEQFF	TRBV4-3	TRBJ2-1	few	TRBD2	17
TGTGCCAGCAGTTATCCTTTTGAGCAGTACTTC	CASSYPFEQYF	TRBV6-5	TRBJ2-7	.	.	11
TGTGCCAGCAGTTTCACAGGGGGGATGGCCAAAAACATTCAGTACTTC	CASSFTGGMAKNIQYF	TRBV6-2/TRBV6-3	TRBJ2-4	.	TRBD1	16
TGCGCCAGCAGATTCACTTCTTCTGGGGCCAACGTCCTGACTTTC	CASRFTSSGANVLTF	TRBV5-1	TRBJ2-6	.	.	15
TGTGCCAGCAGCTTAAGCGGGGGGTACCAAGAGACCCAGTACTTC	CASSLSGGYQETQYF	TRBV7-2	TRBJ2-5	.	TRBD2	15
TGCAGTGTCTACGGACAGCAAGAGACCCAGTACTTC	CSVYGQQETQYF	TRBV29-1	TRBJ2-5	.	.	12
TGTGCCAGCAGCTTTGACTGGGACTATGGCTACACCTTC	CASSFDWDYGYTF	TRBV7-9	TRBJ1-2	.	.	13
TGTGCCAGCAGTTACTCGAAAGATCAGCCCCAGCATTTT	CASSYSKDQPQHF	TRBV6-5	TRBJ1-5	.	.	13